This T cell receptor (beta chain) stems from a study of cytomegalovirus exposure and HLA in healthy donors. Study at large: Later, an analysis reported that the 130 or so validation repertoires had used the same platform as the roughly 700 first-cohort repertoires. Study findings and constraints: The study labeled fewer than 200 TCR beta chains cytomegalovirus-associated. According to reports, the classifier identified cytomegalovirus status with high specificity and sensitivity.

Method: immunoSEQ multiplex PCR; TCRdb's copy keeps in-frame clones and lacks some. The sample yields about 300,000 clones, more than 75% seen once. The V and J ends lost 6 bases and 3 bases respectively, with 6 bases between them. This CDR3 spans 11 amino acids. CDR1 is LGHNT, CDR2 FRNRAP, per germline. A word on this clone: Antigen unknown.

The sample taken for sequencing was PBMCs. The chain joins TRBV12-5 to TRBJ2-7; D is uncertain. The sequence was collected from a woman aged 18-35 years in good health and CMV-seronegative. DNA for the CDR3: TGTGCTAGTGGCCAGAACTACGAGCAGTACTTC. It encodes CASGQNYEQYF.